These 13 T cell receptor beta chains were all obtained from the same sample, sequenced in a study of CD8 T cells in Susac syndrome. Random hexamers were used to reverse transcribe the RNA input (roughly 0.5 to 1 ug). TCRdb re-called the immunoSEQ multiplex PCR reads through MiXCR, storing one row per CDR3 protein. The sample lists approximately 210,000 distinct CDR3 sequences, approximately 94% occurring once. Sequencing input: CD4+ T cells from PBMCs. The source of these receptors is a human donor with Susac syndrome.

The chain couples TRBV20-1 to TRBJ2-3, with 10 bases matching TRBD2. The CDR3 consists of 15 residues. The V gene's germline CDR1 is DFQATT and CDR2 SNEGSKA (reference sequence). Trimming at V came to 6 bases and at J to 0 bases, leaving 6 bases not matched to a gene. CDR3 nucleotides: TGCAGTGCACAGCGGGGGGGCCGTAGCACAGATACGCAGTATTTT. Translating it yields CSAQRGGRSTDTQYF.

This clonotype came up once. The chain has TRBV15 and TRBJ1-5; a weak D match, TRBD1 (5 bases). This CDR3 is built from 16 residues. Trimming removed 3 bases at V and 2 bases at J, with 14 bases between. Germline lookup yields CDR1 LNHNV and CDR2 YYDKDF (reference sequence). CDR3 amino acids: CATSSSGGYRNQPQHF. In DNA form, the CDR3 reads TGTGCCACCAGCAGTTCGGGGGGGTACCGCAATCAGCCCCAGCATTTT.

The chain joins TRBV4-2 to TRBJ1-1; no clear D. From germline, CDR1 is LGHNA and CDR2 YNFKEQ. The CDR3 totals 13 residues. With 0 bases removed from V and 11 bases from J, the gap between germline ends came to 13 bases. The CDR3 loop is CASSQDRDGLAFF. In DNA, the CDR3 is TGTGCCAGCAGCCAAGATCGCGATGGGTTGGCTTTCTTT.

V and J are TRBV19 and TRBJ1-6; TRBD1 agrees at 7 bases. The CDR3 is made up of 13 amino acids. Germline V gene data show CDR1 as LNHDA and CDR2 as SQIVND (reference sequence). J lost 7 bases, V lost 5 bases, and 2 bases had no gene match. This CDR3 is CASSPRGNSPLHF. The CDR3 nucleotides read TGTGCCAGTAGTCCCAGGGGGAATTCACCCCTCCACTTT.

This clonotype has more than one count but fewer than ten. This chain uses TRBV12-3 or TRBV12-4 with TRBJ2-5; 11 positions agree with TRBD1. V was clipped by 3 bases and J by 4 bases; unmatched bases: 7. The CDR3 length is 16 residues. CDR3 residues: CASSLAGTGGRETQYF. Written as DNA, the CDR3 is TGTGCCAGCAGTTTGGCGGGGACAGGGGGTAGAGAGACCCAGTACTTC.

V usage is TRBV30 and J usage is TRBJ2-5, with D perhaps TRBD1 or TRBD2 (5 bases each). Germline assignment: CDR1 GTSNPN and CDR2 SVGIG (reference sequence). The CDR3 length is 13 residues. V was clipped by 2 bases and J by 2 bases, with 9 bases between them. The CDR3 protein is CAWSQGVQETQYF. The CDR3 region has the DNA TGTGCCTGGAGTCAGGGAGTTCAAGAGACCCAGTACTTC.

The rearrangement joins TRBV5-4 to TRBJ1-4; D not resolved. This CDR3 spans 14 amino acids. V lost 0 bases and J 7 bases, leaving 10 bases between the germline ends. Per germline, CDR1 SGHNT and CDR2 YYREEE (reference sequence). The CDR3 here is CASSLDQETEKLFF. For the CDR3, the DNA is TGTGCCAGCAGCTTGGATCAAGAGACTGAAAAACTGTTTTTT.

This chain links TRBV24-1 with TRBJ2-1, with D uncertain. V shed 1 base and J shed 7 bases, with 7 bases lying between them. Looked up from germline, CDR1 is KGHDR and CDR2 is SFDVKD. The CDR3 is 13 residues long. CDR3 protein: CATSDFGRNEQFF. The CDR3 coding sequence is TGTGCCACCAGTGATTTCGGACGGAATGAGCAGTTCTTC.

This chain joins TRBV20-1 and TRBJ2-6, with D possibly being TRBD1 (5 bases). The CDR3 covers 16 residues. From germline, CDR1 is DFQATT and CDR2 SNEGSKA (reference sequence). Deletions cut 3 bases from V and 0 bases from J, with 12 bases between. In DNA, the CDR3 is TGCAGTGCTAGCAACAGGCACGACTCTGGGGCCAACGTCCTGACTTTC. It encodes CSASNRHDSGANVLTF.

The chain joins TRBV12-3 or TRBV12-4 to TRBJ1-1; D is unresolved. Trimming stripped 5 bases from V and 4 bases from J, with 14 bases between. The CDR3 covers 14 residues. CDR3 sequence (DNA): TGTGCCAGCAGTCCACTAGACGGTGGCACTGAAGCTTTCTTT. As protein: CASSPLDGGTEAFF.

The CDR3 nucleotides read TGTGCCAGCAGTAATCGGGGAGCCGGGGAGCTGTTTTTT. Its translation: CASSNRGAGELFF. This chain connects TRBV27 to TRBJ2-2, with a weak D call TRBD2 (5 bases). The germline CDR1 and CDR2 sequences are MNHEY and SMNVEV (reference sequence). CDR3 length equals 13 residues. V lost 5 bases and J lost 6, with 10 bases in between.

This clonotype is a singleton in its sample. The CDR3 here is CSVEGGMGWNYGYTF. CDR3 DNA sequence: TGCAGCGTTGAAGGAGGTATGGGCTGGAACTATGGCTACACCTTC. V and J are TRBV29-1 and TRBJ1-2; D is undetermined. V was cut by 1 base and J by 2 bases, with 14 bases left in between. Germline V gene lookup returns CDR1 SQVTM and CDR2 ANQGSEA. This CDR3 has 15 residues. Full variable domain (missing parts from reference TRBV29-1 and TRBJ1-2): SAVISQKPSRDICQRGTSLTIQCQVDSQVTMMFWYRQQPGQSLTLIATANQGSEATYESGFVIDKFPISRPNLTFSTLTVSNMSPEDSSIYLCSVEGGMGWNYGYTFGSGTRLTVV.

V usage is TRBV30 and J usage is TRBJ2-2, with D tentatively TRBD1 (6 bases). CDR1 GTSNPN and CDR2 SVGIG come from the germline V gene (reference sequence). CDR3 length: 14 residues. V was trimmed by 4 bases and J by 3 bases, leaving 12 bases between them. The CDR3 spells CAWTVRTDTGELFF. The CDR3, as DNA: TGTGCCTGGACTGTCCGGACAGACACCGGGGAGCTGTTTTTT.